A selection of T cell receptor beta chains follows, all from one sample in a study of blood T cell repertoires in COVID-19. TCRdb's table, derived via immunoSEQ multiplex PCR, lists solely in-frame clones and lacks some. The sample has 150,000 or so clones; approximately 92% are singletons. Sequencing was done on a sample of peripheral blood. The receptors come from a woman in her fifties or sixties with acute or convalescent COVID-19. CDR3s leave out the opening cysteine and the closing phenylalanine or tryptophan. The listing skips clone size in some rows; elsewhere it reads once, few, many or a size class.

V gene,clone size,J gene,CDR3 protein
TRBV19,.,TRBJ1-3,ASSIGPGQTKSGNTIY
TRBV18,.,TRBJ1-1,ASSPPLGQGRAEAF
TRBV29-1,.,TRBJ2-7,SVEVNSYEQY
TRBV5-4,.,TRBJ1-1,ASSRRGEMNTEAF
TRBV18,.,TRBJ1-2,ASSPLGQGGYGYT
TRBV27,.,TRBJ1-1,ASSLSPGRVNTEAF
TRBV5-4,.,TRBJ2-5,ASSLNRVKETQY
TRBV28,.,TRBJ1-5,ASSFTAASNQPQH
TRBV2,once,TRBJ1-1,ASSEFRTGVAEAF
TRBV28,.,TRBJ2-1,ASSFLDGNEQF
TRBV6-5,.,TRBJ1-1,ASSYSPGNTEAF
TRBV9,.,TRBJ2-3,ASSAGQGSDTQY